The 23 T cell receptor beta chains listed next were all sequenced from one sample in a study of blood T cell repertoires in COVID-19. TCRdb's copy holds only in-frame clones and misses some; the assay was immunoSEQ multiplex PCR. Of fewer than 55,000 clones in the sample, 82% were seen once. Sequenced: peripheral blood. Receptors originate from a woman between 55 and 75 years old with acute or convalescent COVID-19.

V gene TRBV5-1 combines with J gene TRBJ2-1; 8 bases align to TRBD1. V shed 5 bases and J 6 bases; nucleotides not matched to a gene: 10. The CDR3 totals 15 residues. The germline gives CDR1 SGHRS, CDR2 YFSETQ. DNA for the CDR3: TGCGCCAGCAGTCCAGGGGGCGGGGTTCGCAATGAGCAGTTCTTC. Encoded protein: CASSPGGGVRNEQFF.

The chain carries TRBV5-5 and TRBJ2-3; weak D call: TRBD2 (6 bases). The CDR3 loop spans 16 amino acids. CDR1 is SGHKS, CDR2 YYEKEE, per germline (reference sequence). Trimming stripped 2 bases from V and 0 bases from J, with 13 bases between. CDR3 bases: TGTGCCAGCAGCTTCGTATGGCGGGGCAGCACAGATACGCAGTATTTT. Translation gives CASSFVWRGSTDTQYF.

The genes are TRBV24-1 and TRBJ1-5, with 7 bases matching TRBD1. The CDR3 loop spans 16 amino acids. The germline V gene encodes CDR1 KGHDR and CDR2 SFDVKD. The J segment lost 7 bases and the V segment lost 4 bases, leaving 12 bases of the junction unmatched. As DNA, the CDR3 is TGTGCCACCAGTGACACCGGGACAGCCCCTTGGCAGCCCCAGCATTTT. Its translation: CATSDTGTAPWQPQHF.

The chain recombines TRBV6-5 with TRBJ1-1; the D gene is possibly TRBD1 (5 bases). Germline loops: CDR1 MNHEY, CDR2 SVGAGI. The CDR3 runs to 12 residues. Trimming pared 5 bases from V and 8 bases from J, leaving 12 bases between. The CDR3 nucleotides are TGTGCCAGCAGTAACCAGGGTTTAGAAGCTTTCTTT. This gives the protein CASSNQGLEAFF.

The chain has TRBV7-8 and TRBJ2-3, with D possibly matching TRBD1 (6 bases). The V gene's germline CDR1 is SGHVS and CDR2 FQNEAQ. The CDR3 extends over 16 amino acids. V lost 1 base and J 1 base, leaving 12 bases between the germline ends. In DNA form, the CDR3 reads TGTGCCAGCAGCTTAGTCGGCGCAGGGGGCACAGATACGCAGTATTTT. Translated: CASSLVGAGGTDTQYF.

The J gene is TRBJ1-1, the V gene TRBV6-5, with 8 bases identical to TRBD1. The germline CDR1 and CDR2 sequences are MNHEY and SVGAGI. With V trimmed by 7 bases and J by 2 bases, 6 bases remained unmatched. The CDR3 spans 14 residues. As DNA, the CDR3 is TGTGCCAGCACCCTTGGGACAGGTAACACTGAAGCTTTCTTT. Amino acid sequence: CASTLGTGNTEAFF.

The CDR3: CATSRVSGRADTQYF. In DNA form, the CDR3 reads TGTGCCACCAGCAGAGTTAGCGGGAGGGCAGATACGCAGTATTTT. The V and J genes are TRBV15 and TRBJ2-3; 11 nucleotides line up with TRBD2. The CDR3 is 15 amino acids. Germline trimming cut 1 base from V and 4 bases from J; bases unmatched to any gene: 1. The germline V gene encodes CDR1 LNHNV and CDR2 YYDKDF (reference sequence). Supplemented by reference TRBV15 and TRBJ2-3, the full variable domain reads DAMVIQNPRYQVTQFGKPVTLSCSQTLNHNVMYWYQQKSSQAPKLLFHYYDKDFNNEADTPDNFQSRRPNTSFCFLDIRSPGLGDTAMYLCATSRVSGRADTQYFGPGTRLTVL.

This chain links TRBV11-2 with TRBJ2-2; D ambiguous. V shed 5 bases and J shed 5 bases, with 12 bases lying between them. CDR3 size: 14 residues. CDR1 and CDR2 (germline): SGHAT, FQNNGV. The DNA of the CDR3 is TGTGCCAGCAGCCAAAATTCCAGGACCGGGGAGCTGTTTTTT. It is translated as CASSQNSRTGELFF.

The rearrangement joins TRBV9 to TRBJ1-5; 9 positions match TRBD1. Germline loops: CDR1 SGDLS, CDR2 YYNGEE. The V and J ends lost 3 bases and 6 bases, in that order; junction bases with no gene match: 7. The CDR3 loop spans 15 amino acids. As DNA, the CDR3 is TGTGCCAGCAGCGCCGGGACAGGGCCCTCTCAGCCCCAGCATTTT. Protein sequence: CASSAGTGPSQPQHF.

CDR3 DNA: TGCGCCAGCAGCTTATACGGACTAGCGGAGGGAGTAGCAGATACGCAGTATTTT. Translating it yields CASSLYGLAEGVADTQYF. The rearrangement joins TRBV5-1 to TRBJ2-3; 10 positions match TRBD2. The CDR3 consists of 18 residues. With 2 bases clipped from V and 4 bases from J, the junction kept 13 bases outside the gene matches. Germline lookup yields CDR1 SGHRS and CDR2 YFSETQ. Together with reference TRBV5-1 and TRBJ2-3, the CDR3 gives the full variable domain: KAGVTQTPRYLIKTRGQQVTLSCSPISGHRSVSWYQQTPGQGLQFLFEYFSETQRNKGNFPGRFSGRQFSNSRSEMNVSTLELGDSALYLCASSLYGLAEGVADTQYFGPGTRLTVL.

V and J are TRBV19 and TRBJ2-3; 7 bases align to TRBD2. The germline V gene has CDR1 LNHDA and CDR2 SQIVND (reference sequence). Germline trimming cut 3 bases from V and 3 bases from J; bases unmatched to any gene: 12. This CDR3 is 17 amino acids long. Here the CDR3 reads CASSIGWGPRGTDTQYF. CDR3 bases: TGTGCCAGTAGTATCGGGTGGGGCCCGCGGGGGACAGATACGCAGTATTTT. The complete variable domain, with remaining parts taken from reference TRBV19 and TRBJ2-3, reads DGGITQSPKYLFRKEGQNVTLSCEQNLNHDAMYWYRQDPGQGLRLIYYSQIVNDFQKGDIAEGYSVSREKKESFPLTVTSAQKNPTAFYLCASSIGWGPRGTDTQYFGPGTRLTVL.

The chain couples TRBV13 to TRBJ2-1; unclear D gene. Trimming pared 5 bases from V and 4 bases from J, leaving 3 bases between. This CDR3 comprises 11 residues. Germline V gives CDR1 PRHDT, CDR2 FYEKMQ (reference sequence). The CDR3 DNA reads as TGTGCCAGCAGCCTTTACAATGAGCAGTTCTTC. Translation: CASSLYNEQFF.

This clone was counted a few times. The CDR3 spells CASRSRPGLAGGGADTQYF. The DNA for the CDR3 is TGTGCCAGCAGATCCCGACCGGGACTAGCGGGAGGAGGGGCAGATACGCAGTATTTT. The rearrangement joins TRBV7-6 to TRBJ2-3, with TRBD2 matching over 15 bases. Germline CDR1 reads SGHVS; CDR2 reads FNYEAQ. The CDR3 totals 19 residues. J was trimmed by 4 bases and V by 6 bases; bases with no gene match: 14.

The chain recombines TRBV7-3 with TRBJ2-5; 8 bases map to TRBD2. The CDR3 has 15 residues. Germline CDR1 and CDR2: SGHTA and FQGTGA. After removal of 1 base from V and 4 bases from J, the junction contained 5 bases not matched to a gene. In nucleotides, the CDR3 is TGTGCCAGCAGCTTAAGACCCGGGGGGGTAGAGACCCAGTACTTC. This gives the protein CASSLRPGGVETQYF.

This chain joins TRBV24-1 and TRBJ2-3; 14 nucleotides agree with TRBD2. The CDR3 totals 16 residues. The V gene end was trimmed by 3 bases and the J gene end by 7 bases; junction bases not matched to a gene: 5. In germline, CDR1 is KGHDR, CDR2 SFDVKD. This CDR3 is CATSDPGLAGGNTQYF. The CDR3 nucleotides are TGTGCCACCAGTGATCCTGGACTAGCGGGAGGAAATACGCAGTATTTT.

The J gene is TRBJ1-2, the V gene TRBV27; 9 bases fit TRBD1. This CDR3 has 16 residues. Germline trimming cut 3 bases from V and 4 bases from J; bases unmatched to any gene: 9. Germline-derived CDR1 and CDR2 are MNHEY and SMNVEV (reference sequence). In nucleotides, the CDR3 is TGTGCCAGCAGTTTGGGACAGGGACCCTTCGGCTATGGCTACACCTTC. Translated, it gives CASSLGQGPFGYGYTF.

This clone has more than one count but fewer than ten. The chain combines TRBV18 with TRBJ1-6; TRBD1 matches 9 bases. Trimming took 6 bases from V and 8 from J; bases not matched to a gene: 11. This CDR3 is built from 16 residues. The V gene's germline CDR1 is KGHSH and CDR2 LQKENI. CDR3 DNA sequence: TGTGCCAGCTCGCCCCGGGACAGGGCAAACTATTCACCCCTCCACTTT. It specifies CASSPRDRANYSPLHF.

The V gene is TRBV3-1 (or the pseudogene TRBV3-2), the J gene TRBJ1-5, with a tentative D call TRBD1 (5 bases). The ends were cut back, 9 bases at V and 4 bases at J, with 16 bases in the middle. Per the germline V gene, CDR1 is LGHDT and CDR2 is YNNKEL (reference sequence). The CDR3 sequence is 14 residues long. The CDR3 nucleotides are TGTGCCAGTTCCAGGGAGGGAGTAAATCAGCCCCAGCATTTT. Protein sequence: CASSREGVNQPQHF.

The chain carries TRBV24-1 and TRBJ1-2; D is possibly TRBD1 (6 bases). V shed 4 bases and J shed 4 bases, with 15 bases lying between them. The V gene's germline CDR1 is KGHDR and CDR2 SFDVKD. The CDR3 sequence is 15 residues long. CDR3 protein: CATSDPHRAGYGYTF. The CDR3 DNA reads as TGTGCCACCAGTGACCCCCACAGGGCGGGCTATGGCTACACCTTC.

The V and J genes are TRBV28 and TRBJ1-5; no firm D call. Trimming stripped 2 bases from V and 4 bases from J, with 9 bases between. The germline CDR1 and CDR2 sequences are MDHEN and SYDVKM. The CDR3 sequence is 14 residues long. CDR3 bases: TGTGCCAGCAGTTTAACGGCAGGTAATCAGCCCCAGCATTTT. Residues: CASSLTAGNQPQHF.

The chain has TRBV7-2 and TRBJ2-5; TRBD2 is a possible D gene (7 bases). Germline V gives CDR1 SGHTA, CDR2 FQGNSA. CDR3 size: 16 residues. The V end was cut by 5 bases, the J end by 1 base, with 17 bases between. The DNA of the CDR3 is TGTGCCAGCAGCGTAACCAACGGGGGGCCCCAAGAGACCCAGTACTTC. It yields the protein CASSVTNGGPQETQYF.

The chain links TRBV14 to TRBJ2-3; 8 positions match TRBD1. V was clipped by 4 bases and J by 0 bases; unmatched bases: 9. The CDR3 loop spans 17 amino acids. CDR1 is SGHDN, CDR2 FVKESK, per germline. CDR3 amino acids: CASSRYSGTGSTDTQYF. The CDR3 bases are TGTGCCAGCAGCCGATACTCCGGGACAGGTAGCACAGATACGCAGTATTTT.

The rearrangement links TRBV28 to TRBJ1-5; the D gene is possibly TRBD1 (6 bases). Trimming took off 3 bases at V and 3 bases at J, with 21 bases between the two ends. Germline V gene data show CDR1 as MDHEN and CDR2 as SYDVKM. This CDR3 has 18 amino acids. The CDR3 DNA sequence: TGTGCCAGCAGTTTCGGGCATTTCGGGACACCGGTCAATCAGCCCCAGCATTTT. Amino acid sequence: CASSFGHFGTPVNQPQHF.